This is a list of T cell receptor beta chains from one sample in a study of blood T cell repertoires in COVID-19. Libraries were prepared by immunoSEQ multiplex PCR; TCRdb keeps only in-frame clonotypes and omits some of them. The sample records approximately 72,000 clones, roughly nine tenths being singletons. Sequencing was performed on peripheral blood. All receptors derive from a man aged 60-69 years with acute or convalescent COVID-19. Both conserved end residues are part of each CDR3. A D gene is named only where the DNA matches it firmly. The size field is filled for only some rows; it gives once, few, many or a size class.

TGCGCCAGCAGCCTCGGGACAGGCACAGATACGCAGTATTTT CASSLGTGTDTQYF TRBJ2-3 TRBD1 TRBV4-1 NA
TGCGCCAGCAGCCGTGACGACAGGGGTACCGAGCAGTACTTC CASSRDDRGTEQYF TRBJ2-7 TRBD1 TRBV5-1 NA
TGTGCCAGCAGTCAAATCACAGGGGTCCGGGTAGGCACTGAAGCTTTCTTT CASSQITGVRVGTEAFF TRBJ1-1 TRBD1 TRBV27 NA
TGCGCCAGCAGCTTCACAGGGACTGAAGCTTTCTTT CASSFTGTEAFF TRBJ1-1 NA TRBV5-1 NA
TGTGCCAGCTCCCCTAATGGAGACTCCTACGAGCAGTACTTC CASSPNGDSYEQYF TRBJ2-7 NA TRBV18 NA
TGTGCCAGCAGCTTGAGAGGAGGGTGGGTGGAGAACGCCATATATTTT CASSLRGGWVENAIYF TRBJ1-3 NA TRBV5-6 NA
TGTGCCAGCAGCCAACAAATAGGAGGAAACACTGAAGCTTTCTTT CASSQQIGGNTEAFF TRBJ1-1 NA TRBV3-1/TRBV3-2 NA
TGTGCCAGCGTTAGCGGGGGAACAGATACGCAGTATTTT CASVSGGTDTQYF TRBJ2-3 TRBD2 TRBV2 NA
TGTGCCAGCAGTTACGGGGGACTGGCTCAGAATGAGCAGTTCTTC CASSYGGLAQNEQFF TRBJ2-1 NA TRBV6-5 NA
TGTGCCAGCAGTTATCGGAGGACTGATTATGGCTACACCTTC CASSYRRTDYGYTF TRBJ1-2 NA TRBV6-5 NA
TGTGCCACCAGTGATCGGACGGGGAGGTACGAGCAGTACTTC CATSDRTGRYEQYF TRBJ2-7 NA TRBV24-1 NA
TGTGCCAGCAGCCCCGACAGCCTAGCTAACTATGGCTACACCTTC CASSPDSLANYGYTF TRBJ1-2 NA TRBV11-2 NA
TGTGCCAGCAGCTTGTACTCGGGTTTGTGGGAGAGCTCCTATAATTCACCCCTCCACTTT CASSLYSGLWESSYNSPLHF TRBJ1-6 NA TRBV5-5 NA
TGTGCCACCCGGGACAGGGCTGGAAACACCATATATTTT CATRDRAGNTIYF TRBJ1-3 TRBD1 TRBV12-3/TRBV12-4 NA
TGCGCCAGCAGCTTGGTCCTGGGCAGGGGAAACACTGAAGCTTTCTTT CASSLVLGRGNTEAFF TRBJ1-1 NA TRBV5-1 NA
TGTGCCAGCAGCGTCGTCTCTGGGGCCAACGTCCTGACTTTC CASSVVSGANVLTF TRBJ2-6 NA TRBV5-5 NA
TGTGCCAGCAGCCTGGGACTGACTAACTATGGCTACACCTTC CASSLGLTNYGYTF TRBJ1-2 NA TRBV11-2 NA
TGTGCCAGCAGCGTAGGAAGCGGGGGCTTATACGAGCAGTACTTC CASSVGSGGLYEQYF TRBJ2-7 TRBD2 TRBV9 NA
TGTGCCACCAGCCCTCGTCGGGGGGGGAGTGAAAAACTGTTTTTT CATSPRRGGSEKLFF TRBJ1-4 NA TRBV15 NA
TGTGCCAGCAGCTTGCGTGTCCGGAATTCACCCCTCCACTTT CASSLRVRNSPLHF TRBJ1-6 NA TRBV5-6 NA
TGTGCCAGCACTTTGGGGGGGGCTGGGGCCAACGTCCTGACTTTC CASTLGGAGANVLTF TRBJ2-6 TRBD2 TRBV3-1/TRBV3-2 NA
TGTGCCAGCACCCGGGACAGGGTAGACACCATATATTTT CASTRDRVDTIYF TRBJ1-3 TRBD1 TRBV6-5 NA
TGTGCCAGCACCTACCGGGATGAAGCTTTCTTT CASTYRDEAFF TRBJ1-1 NA TRBV2 NA
TGCAGTGCTCCCAGGGGAAATGAGCAGTTCTTC CSAPRGNEQFF TRBJ2-1 NA TRBV20-1 NA
TGTGCCAGCAGTGATGGGGAGACGGGAAACACCATATATTTT CASSDGETGNTIYF TRBJ1-3 NA TRBV6-1 NA
TGTGCCACCAGTGATTTGCCGGGACTCAGTACTGAAAAACTGTTTTTT CATSDLPGLSTEKLFF TRBJ1-4 NA TRBV24-1 NA
TGTGCCAGCAGCGACATGGGGGCGACATATGGCTACACCTTC CASSDMGATYGYTF TRBJ1-2 NA TRBV2 NA
TGTGCCACCAGTGATTCTGACATTTACAATGAGCAGTTCTTC CATSDSDIYNEQFF TRBJ2-1 NA TRBV24-1 NA
TGTGCCAGCAGCCCCGGGGGGGGAGACTATGGCTACACCTTC CASSPGGGDYGYTF TRBJ1-2 NA TRBV7-2 NA
TGTGCCAGCAGCTCAAGGACAGGGCTGAGTTTGGGAGCTTTCTTT CASSSRTGLSLGAFF TRBJ1-1 TRBD1 TRBV7-6 NA
TGTGCCAGCAGCCGGGACAGAAATAGCAATCAGCCCCAGCATTTT CASSRDRNSNQPQHF TRBJ1-5 TRBD1 TRBV2 few
TGTGCCAGCAGCATCTCACCTAACAATGAGCAGTTCTTC CASSISPNNEQFF TRBJ2-1 NA TRBV7-2 once
TGTGCCAGCAGTCTGGGGCAGCAAGAGACCCAGTACTTC CASSLGQQETQYF TRBJ2-5 NA TRBV5-4 NA
TGCGCCAGCAGCTTGGGGACTACTTCCATTGAGGGGCAGTATTTT CASSLGTTSIEGQYF TRBJ2-3 NA TRBV5-1 NA
TGTGCCATCAGTGTACAGGGTCAAAAGGGATCCCAGCATTTT CAISVQGQKGSQHF TRBJ1-5 NA TRBV10-3 NA
TGCGCCAGCAGTTACGACACTTCCCCGAACACTGAAGCTTTCTTT CASSYDTSPNTEAFF TRBJ1-1 NA TRBV5-1 NA
TGTGCCAGCAGTCACGAACCGGGACAGGGGGTTTATGGCTACACCTTC CASSHEPGQGVYGYTF TRBJ1-2 TRBD1 TRBV25-1 NA
TGTGCCAGCAGTTTAACAGGTTCCGAGCAGTACTTC CASSLTGSEQYF TRBJ2-7 NA TRBV6-5 NA
TGTGCCTGGAGGGCGACCCAGGGGGGAACCGGGGAGCTGTTTTTT CAWRATQGGTGELFF TRBJ2-2 NA TRBV30 NA
TGTGCCAGCAGTCGGGCGACAGGAGAAAATGAAAAACTGTTTTTT CASSRATGENEKLFF TRBJ1-4 NA TRBV6-5 NA
TGTGCCAGCAGCCCAAAGCGGGACTACGAGCAGTACTTC CASSPKRDYEQYF TRBJ2-7 TRBD2 TRBV7-9 NA
TGTGCCAGCAGCTCCCGGGACTCCTCCGCGGATACGCAGTATTTT CASSSRDSSADTQYF TRBJ2-3 NA TRBV11-2 NA
TGTGCCAGCAGCTTAGGCTACAAGACAGGGGAGGTAAACTATGGCTACACCTTC CASSLGYKTGEVNYGYTF TRBJ1-2 TRBD1 TRBV7-9 few